This T cell receptor (beta chain) was retrieved from a study of cytomegalovirus exposure and HLA in healthy donors. As for the study in general: The 550 to 800 first-cohort repertoires and the roughly 130 validation repertoires shared the same platform, a later analysis reported.

Produced via immunoSEQ multiplex PCR; TCRdb's table is partial and in-frame only. The profile covers roughly 150,000 clones, with 88% appearing a single time and just under 3% taken by the ten largest. Details on this clone: Its antigen is unidentified.

The approximately 120-subject validation cohort, separate from the 666-subject first cohort, included the donors. General observations from the study: Reports indicated that the classifier achieved high specificity and sensitivity in diagnosing cytomegalovirus status. Rare TCR sequences predominated, though certain public TCRs were found in many donors.

Trimming took off 5 bases at V and 0 bases at J, with 9 bases between the two ends. This CDR3 is 14 amino acids long. Germline V gene lookup returns CDR1 SGHNT and CDR2 YENEEA. The receptor was derived from a man aged 18 to 30 in good health and CMV-seronegative. The sample comprised PBMCs. V and J are TRBV11-3 and TRBJ2-3; a weak D match, TRBD2 (6 bases). This CDR3 reads CASSNGGSTDTQYF. The CDR3, as DNA: TGTGCCAGCAGCAACGGGGGAAGCACAGATACGCAGTATTTT.